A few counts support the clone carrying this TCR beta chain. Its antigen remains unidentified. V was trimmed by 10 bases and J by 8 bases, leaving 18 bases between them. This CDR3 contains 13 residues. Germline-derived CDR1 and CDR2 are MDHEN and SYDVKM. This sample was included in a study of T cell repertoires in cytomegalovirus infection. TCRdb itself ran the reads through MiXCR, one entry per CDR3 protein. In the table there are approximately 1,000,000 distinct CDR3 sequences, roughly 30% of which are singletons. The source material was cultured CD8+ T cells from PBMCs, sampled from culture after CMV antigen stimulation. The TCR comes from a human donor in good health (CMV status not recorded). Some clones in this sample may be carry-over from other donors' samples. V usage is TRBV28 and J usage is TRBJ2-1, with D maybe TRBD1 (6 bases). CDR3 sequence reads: CATARGFVYEQFF. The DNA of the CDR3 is TGTGCCACTGCCAGGGGCTTTGTTTATGAGCAGTTCTTC.